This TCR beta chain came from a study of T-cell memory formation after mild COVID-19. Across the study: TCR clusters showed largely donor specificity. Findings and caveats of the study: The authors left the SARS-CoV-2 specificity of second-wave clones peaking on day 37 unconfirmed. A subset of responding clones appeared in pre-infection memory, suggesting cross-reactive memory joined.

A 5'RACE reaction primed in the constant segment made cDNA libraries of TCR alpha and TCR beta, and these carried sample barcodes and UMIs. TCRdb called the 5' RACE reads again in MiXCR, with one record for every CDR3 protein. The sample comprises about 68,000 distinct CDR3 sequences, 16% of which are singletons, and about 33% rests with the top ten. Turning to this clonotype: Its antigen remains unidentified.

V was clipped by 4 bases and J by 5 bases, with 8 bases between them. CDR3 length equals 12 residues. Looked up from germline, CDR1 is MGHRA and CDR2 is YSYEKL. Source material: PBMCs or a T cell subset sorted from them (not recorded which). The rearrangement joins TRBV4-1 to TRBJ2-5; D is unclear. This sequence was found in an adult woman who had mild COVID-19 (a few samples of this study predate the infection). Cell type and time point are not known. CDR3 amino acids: CASSPTGETQYF. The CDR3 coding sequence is TGCGCCAGCAGCCCGACGGGCGAGACCCAGTACTTC.